The present T cell receptor beta chain was sequenced within a study of radiotherapy plus CTLA-4 blockade in lung cancer. Overall study: Objective responses occurred in 15% to 20% of patients; roughly 30% had disease control. The study's findings and limits: Response was reportedly best predicted by early blood T cell clone dynamics, with interferon-beta. Some TCR clones had been derived from tumors. These clones expanded in peripheral blood after radiotherapy plus ipilimumab.

Worth noting for this clone: What it recognizes is unknown.

The data were produced by immunoSEQ multiplex PCR, yet TCRdb's version contains in-frame clones alone and is incomplete. The data show around 95,000 clones, under 90% seen once. The study gave focal radiation plus ipilimumab CTLA-4 blockade to patients with chemo-refractory metastatic non-small-cell lung cancer. The CDR3 covers 13 residues. Trimming shortened V by 0 bases and J by 1 base, and 6 bases separated the two germline ends. CDR1 GTSNPN and CDR2 SVGIG come from the germline V gene (reference sequence). The chain couples TRBV30 to TRBJ1-1; unclear D gene. Source: peripheral blood, taken from a patient treated with radiotherapy plus ipilimumab. This TCR was recovered from a human donor with non-small cell lung cancer who had stable disease on radiotherapy plus ipilimumab. CDR3 nucleotide sequence: TGTGCCTGGAGTGTTACAGCGAACACTGAAGCTTTCTTT. This codes for CAWSVTANTEAFF.